This is a list of T cell receptor beta chains from one sample in a study of cytomegalovirus exposure and HLA in healthy donors. Produced via immunoSEQ multiplex PCR; TCRdb's table is partial and in-frame only. The repertoire has under 200,000 clones, around nine tenths of them found once; the top ten carry 0.85%. Sequenced material: PBMCs. The receptors originated from a woman between 25 and 40 years old in good health and CMV-seronegative. Both conserved end residues are part of each CDR3. Fields, in order: clone size, V gene, J gene, D gene, CDR3 DNA, CDR3 protein. The D gene is left open where the match is weak. Clone size appears in some rows only: once, few, many, or a class for an expanded clone.

>.|TRBV5-1|TRBJ2-3|TRBD1
TGCGCCAGCAGCATACAGGGGGCTGAGGGAGATACGCAGTATTTT
CASSIQGAEGDTQYF
>.|TRBV28|TRBJ1-5|.
TGTGCCAGCAGTACCAGGGTATGGAATCAGCCCCAGCATTTT
CASSTRVWNQPQHF
>once|TRBV10-2|TRBJ1-2|.
TGCGCCAGCAGTGAGTCATCGGGGGGCGATGGCTACACCTTC
CASSESSGGDGYTF
>.|TRBV28|TRBJ2-7|TRBD1
TGTGCCAGCGCGACAGGGTACTACGAGCAGTACTTC
CASATGYYEQYF
>.|TRBV30|TRBJ2-2|TRBD2
TGTGCCTCCAGGACTAGACAGAACACCGGGGAGCTGTTTTTT
CASRTRQNTGELFF
>once|TRBV5-1|TRBJ2-1|TRBD2
TGCGCCAGCAGCCAGACTAGCGGGGGGATTAATGAGCAGTTCTTC
CASSQTSGGINEQFF
>once|TRBV7-2|TRBJ2-7|TRBD2
TGTGCCAGCAGCGCCAGCCCAATAGCGGGGGTTGGGCAGTACTTC
CASSASPIAGVGQYF
>.|TRBV7-6|TRBJ2-5|TRBD2
TGTGCCAGCAGCCCCCAGGGACTACTCCAAGAGACCCAGTACTTC
CASSPQGLLQETQYF
>.|TRBV5-5|TRBJ2-7|.
TGTGCCAGCAGCTGGGGTAACAGCGGCTACGAGCAGTACTTC
CASSWGNSGYEQYF
>.|TRBV28|TRBJ2-3|TRBD1
TGTGCCAGCAGGGGACAGGGGGACACAGATACGCAGTATTTT
CASRGQGDTDTQYF
>medium-sized|TRBV4-1|TRBJ1-2|TRBD1
TGCGCCAGCAGCCAGGACGAGGGGGCGCGTGGCTACACCTTC
CASSQDEGARGYTF
>once|TRBV9|TRBJ1-1|TRBD1
TGTGCCAGCAGCGCGTCGGGACAGGGGTACCCTGAAGCTTTCTTT
CASSASGQGYPEAFF
>.|TRBV15|TRBJ1-6|.
TGTGCCACCAGCAGAGTTGTTGGCAGAGGCAATTCACCCCTCCACTTT
CATSRVVGRGNSPLHF
>.|TRBV20-1|TRBJ2-7|.
TGCAGTGCTAGCCCATCCTACGAGCAGTACTTC
CSASPSYEQYF
>.|TRBV7-9|TRBJ2-1|.
TGTGCCAGCAGCTCCCCCCCAGGGTACGATGAGCAGTTCTTC
CASSSPPGYDEQFF
>.|TRBV28|TRBJ1-2|.
TGTGCCAGCAGTTCAAGAGTCCGCTATGGCTACACCTTC
CASSSRVRYGYTF
>.|TRBV5-1|TRBJ2-1|.
TGCGCCAGCAGCCATGGCGACAGGACCTACAATGAGCAGTTCTTC
CASSHGDRTYNEQFF
>.|TRBV2|TRBJ2-7|.
TGTGCCAGCAGAGTCGGGGGCGAGCAGTACTTC
CASRVGGEQYF
>.|TRBV6-6|TRBJ1-1|.
TGTGCCAGCAAAGATAGGGAGGAAGCTTTCTTT
CASKDREEAFF
>.|TRBV2|TRBJ1-1|.
TGTGCCAGCAGTGATTGGGCAGCCGTTATGGACACTGAAGCTTTCTTT
CASSDWAAVMDTEAFF
>.|TRBV10-3|TRBJ2-7|.
TGTGCCCCAACCTTAATGCGGGGGCCAAGGGACGAGCAGTACTTC
CAPTLMRGPRDEQYF
>.|TRBV10-2|TRBJ2-3|.
TGCGCCAGCAGTGAGTCGACTCTAGTAGGAGGGCAGTATTTT
CASSESTLVGGQYF
>.|TRBV1|TRBJ2-2|.
TGCACCAGCAGCCCCCGGCCGGGGGGTGGGGGGGAGCTGTTTTTT
CTSSPRPGGGGELFF
>.|TRBV2|TRBJ1-1|TRBD1
TGTGCCAGCAGTCCCTGGACAGGGGAAACTGAAGCTTTCTTT
CASSPWTGETEAFF
>once|TRBV7-8|TRBJ1-1|.
TGTGCCAGCAGCTTAAGGGGAAACACTGAAGCTTTCTTT
CASSLRGNTEAFF
>.|TRBV7-7|TRBJ2-3|.
TGTGCCAGCAGCTTAGCGGGAGGCGCCACAGATACGCAGTATTTT
CASSLAGGATDTQYF
>.|TRBV5-4|TRBJ1-2|.
TGTGCCAGCAGCTTAATACGATCAGGGAATACGGATGGCTACACCTTC
CASSLIRSGNTDGYTF
>.|TRBV7-9|TRBJ1-3|.
TGTGCCAGCAGCCTTGGAAACACCATATATTTT
CASSLGNTIYF
>.|TRBV2|TRBJ2-3|.
TGTGCCAGCAATCTAGTGGATACGCAGTATTTT
CASNLVDTQYF
>.|TRBV28|TRBJ2-2|.
TGTGCCAGCAGTTTTCCCTACTCCCTCGGCGGGACTGAGACCGGGGAGCTGTTTTTT
CASSFPYSLGGTETGELFF
>few|TRBV5-6|TRBJ2-3|TRBD2
TGTGCCAGCAGGGATAGCGGGGCGCAGTATTTT
CASRDSGAQYF
>once|TRBV5-1|TRBJ2-1|TRBD1
TGCGCCAGCAGCTACAAGACAGGGAACTCCTACAATGAGCAGTTCTTC
CASSYKTGNSYNEQFF
>.|TRBV28|TRBJ1-2|TRBD1
TGTGCCAGCAGTTCAGGGGGTCGTGGCTACACCTTC
CASSSGGRGYTF
>few|TRBV6-1|TRBJ1-5|TRBD1
TGTGCCACCCTGCAGGGGGGCAATCAGCCCCAGCATTTT
CATLQGGNQPQHF
>.|TRBV11-2|TRBJ2-7|TRBD2
TGTGCCAGCAGCCGAATCGGAGCGGGAGCCTACGAGCAGTACTTC
CASSRIGAGAYEQYF
>few|TRBV6-1|TRBJ1-4|.
TGTGCCAGCAGTGAAGGGAGGGTGGCTGAAAAACTGTTTTTT
CASSEGRVAEKLFF
>.|TRBV19|TRBJ1-3|TRBD1
TGTGCCAGTACCGAGGGACAGTTCGTCTCTGGAAACACCATATATTTT
CASTEGQFVSGNTIYF
>.|TRBV6-6|TRBJ2-7|TRBD1
TGTGCCAGCAGATCTACAGGGGGCGACGAGCAGTACTTC
CASRSTGGDEQYF
>.|TRBV2|TRBJ2-7|.
TGTGCCAGCCACCGGGACACGCAAGGCGAGCAGTACTTC
CASHRDTQGEQYF